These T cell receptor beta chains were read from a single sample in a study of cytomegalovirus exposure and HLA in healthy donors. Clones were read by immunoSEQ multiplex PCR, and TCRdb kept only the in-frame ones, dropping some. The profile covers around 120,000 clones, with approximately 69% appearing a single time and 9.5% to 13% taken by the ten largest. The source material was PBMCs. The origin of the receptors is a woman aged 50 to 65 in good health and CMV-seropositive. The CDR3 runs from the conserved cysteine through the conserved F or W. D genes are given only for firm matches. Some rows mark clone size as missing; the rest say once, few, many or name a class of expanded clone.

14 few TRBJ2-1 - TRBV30 TGTGCCTGGGGCCGGAACAGGGCCTACAATGAGCAGTTCTTC CAWGRNRAYNEQFF
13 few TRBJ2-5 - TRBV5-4 TGTGCCAGCAGCGGGGCACAGCAAGAGACCCAGTACTTC CASSGAQQETQYF
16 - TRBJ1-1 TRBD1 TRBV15 TGTGCCACCAGCAGTCCCGGGACAGGGGATAGCACTGAAGCTTTCTTT CATSSPGTGDSTEAFF
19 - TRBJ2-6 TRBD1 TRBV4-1 TGCGCCAGCAGCCAAGAGTATTCAGGACAGGTCTCTGGGGCCAACGTCCTGACTTTC CASSQEYSGQVSGANVLTF
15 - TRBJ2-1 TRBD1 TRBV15 TGTGCCACCAGCAGAGTCGGGACAGCGAACAATGAGCAGTTCTTC CATSRVGTANNEQFF
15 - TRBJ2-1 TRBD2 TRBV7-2 TGTGCCAGCAGCGGTGGGCGGGAGACCTACAATGAGCAGTTCTTC CASSGGRETYNEQFF
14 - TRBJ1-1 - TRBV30 TGTGCCTGGAACCCGGCCTGGAGGGGCACTGAAGCTTTCTTT CAWNPAWRGTEAFF
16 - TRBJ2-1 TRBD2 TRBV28 TGTGCCAGCAGTCCAAACCCGGGACTAGCGGGAAATGAGCAGTTCTTC CASSPNPGLAGNEQFF
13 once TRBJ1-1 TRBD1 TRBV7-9 TGTGCCAGCAGCTTACAGGGGGCGTCTGAAGCTTTCTTT CASSLQGASEAFF
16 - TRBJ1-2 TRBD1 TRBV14 TGTGCCAGCAGCCCGATTATTGGACAGGGACTAAATGGCTACACCTTC CASSPIIGQGLNGYTF
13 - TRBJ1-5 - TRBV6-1 TGTGCCAGCAGTGACTCGGGAAATCAGCCCCAGCATTTT CASSDSGNQPQHF
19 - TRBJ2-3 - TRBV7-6 TGTGCCAGCAGCTTCCCTCCCGACCGGGAGCAGCAGGGGGCAGATACGCAGTATTTT CASSFPPDREQQGADTQYF
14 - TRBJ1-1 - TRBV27 TGTGCCAGCAGTTTAGTCACAGGGAGCACTGAAGCTTTCTTT CASSLVTGSTEAFF
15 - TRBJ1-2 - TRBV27 TGTGCCAGCAGACAAAGGGGTGAGTCCCGCTATGGCTACACCTTC CASRQRGESRYGYTF
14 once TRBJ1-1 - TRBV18 TGTGCCAGCTCACCGAGAGACGGAGACACTGAAGCTTTCTTT CASSPRDGDTEAFF
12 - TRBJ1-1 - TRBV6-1 TGTGCCAGCAGTGGTCCGGGGACTGAAGCTTTCTTT CASSGPGTEAFF
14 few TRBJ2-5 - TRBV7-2 TGTGCCAGCAGCTTGGGCGGGATCCAAGAGACCCAGTACTTC CASSLGGIQETQYF
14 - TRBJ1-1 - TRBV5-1 TGCGCCAGCAGCTTATCGACAGGGAACACTGAAGCTTTCTTT CASSLSTGNTEAFF
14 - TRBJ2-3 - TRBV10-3 TGTGCCACCAGGGAGCAGGCTAGCACAGATACGCAGTATTTT CATREQASTDTQYF
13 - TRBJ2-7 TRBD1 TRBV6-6 TGTGCCAGCAGTTACCACGGGACAGGCGAGCAGTACTTC CASSYHGTGEQYF
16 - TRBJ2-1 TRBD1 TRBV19 TGTGCCAGTAGTATACAGGGGGATCCCTCTCCAAATGAGCAGTTCTTC CASSIQGDPSPNEQFF
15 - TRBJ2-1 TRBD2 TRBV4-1 TGCGCCAGCAGCCAAGATAGGTTCTTTAGCGGGGAGCAGTTCTTC CASSQDRFFSGEQFF